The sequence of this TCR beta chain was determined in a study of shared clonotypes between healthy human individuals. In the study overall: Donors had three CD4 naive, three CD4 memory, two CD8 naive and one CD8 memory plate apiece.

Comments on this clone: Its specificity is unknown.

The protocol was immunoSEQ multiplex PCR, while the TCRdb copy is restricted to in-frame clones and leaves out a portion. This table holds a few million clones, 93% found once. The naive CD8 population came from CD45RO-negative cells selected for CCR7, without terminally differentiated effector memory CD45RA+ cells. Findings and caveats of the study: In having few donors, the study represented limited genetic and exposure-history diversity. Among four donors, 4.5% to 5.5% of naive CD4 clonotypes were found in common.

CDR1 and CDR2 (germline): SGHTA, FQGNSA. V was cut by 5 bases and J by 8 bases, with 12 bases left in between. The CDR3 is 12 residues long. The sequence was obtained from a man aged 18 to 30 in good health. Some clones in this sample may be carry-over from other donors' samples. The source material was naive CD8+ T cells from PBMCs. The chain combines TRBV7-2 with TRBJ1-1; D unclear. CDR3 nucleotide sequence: TGTGCCAGCAGCCCCCGGCACTTCGAAGCTTTCTTT. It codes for CASSPRHFEAFF.